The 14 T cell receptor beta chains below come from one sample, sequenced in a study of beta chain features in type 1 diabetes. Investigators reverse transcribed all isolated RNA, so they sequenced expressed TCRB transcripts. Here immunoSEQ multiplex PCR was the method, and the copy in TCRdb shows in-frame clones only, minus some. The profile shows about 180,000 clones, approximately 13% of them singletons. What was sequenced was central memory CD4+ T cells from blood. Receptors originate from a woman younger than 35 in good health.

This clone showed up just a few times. The CDR3 loop is CASRQRESYEQYF. In DNA, the CDR3 is TGTGCCAGCAGACAACGGGAGTCTTACGAGCAGTACTTC. The rearrangement joins TRBV7-9 to TRBJ2-7; TRBD2 is a possible D gene (6 bases). Looked up from germline, CDR1 is SEHNR and CDR2 is FQNEAQ (reference sequence). V was trimmed by 6 bases and J by 4 bases, leaving 13 bases between them. This CDR3 has 13 amino acids.

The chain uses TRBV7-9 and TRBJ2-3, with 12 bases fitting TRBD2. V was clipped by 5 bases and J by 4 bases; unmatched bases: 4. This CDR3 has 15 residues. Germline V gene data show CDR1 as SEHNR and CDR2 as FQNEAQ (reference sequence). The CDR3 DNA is TGTGCCAGCAGCCTGACTAGCGGGAGCGCAGATACGCAGTATTTT. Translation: CASSLTSGSADTQYF.

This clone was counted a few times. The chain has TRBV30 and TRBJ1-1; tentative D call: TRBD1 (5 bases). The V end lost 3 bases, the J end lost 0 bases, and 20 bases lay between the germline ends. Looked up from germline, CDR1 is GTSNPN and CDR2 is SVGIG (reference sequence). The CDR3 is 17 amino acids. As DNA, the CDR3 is TGTGCCTGGAGACAGACAGACGATTATGGACTGAACACTGAAGCTTTCTTT. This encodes CAWRQTDDYGLNTEAFF.

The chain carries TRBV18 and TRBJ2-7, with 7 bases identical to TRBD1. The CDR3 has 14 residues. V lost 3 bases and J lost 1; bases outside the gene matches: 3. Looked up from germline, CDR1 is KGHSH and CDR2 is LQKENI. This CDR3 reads CASSPPGQSYEQYF. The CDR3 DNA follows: TGTGCCAGCTCACCCCCGGGACAGTCCTACGAGCAGTACTTC.

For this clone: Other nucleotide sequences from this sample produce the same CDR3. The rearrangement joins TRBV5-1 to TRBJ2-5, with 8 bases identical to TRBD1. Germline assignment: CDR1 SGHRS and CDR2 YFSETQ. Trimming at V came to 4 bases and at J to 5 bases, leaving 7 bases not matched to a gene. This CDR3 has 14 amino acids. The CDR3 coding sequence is TGCGCCAGCAGCCTCGGACAGGGTGGGGAGACCCAGTACTTC. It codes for CASSLGQGGETQYF.

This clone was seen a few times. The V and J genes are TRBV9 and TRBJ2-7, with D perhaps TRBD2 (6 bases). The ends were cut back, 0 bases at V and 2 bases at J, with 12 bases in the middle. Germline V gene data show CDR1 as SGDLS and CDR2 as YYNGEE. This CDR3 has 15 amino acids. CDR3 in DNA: TGTGCCAGCAGCGTAGGTAGCGGCCCCACCTACGAGCAGTACTTC. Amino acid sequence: CASSVGSGPTYEQYF.

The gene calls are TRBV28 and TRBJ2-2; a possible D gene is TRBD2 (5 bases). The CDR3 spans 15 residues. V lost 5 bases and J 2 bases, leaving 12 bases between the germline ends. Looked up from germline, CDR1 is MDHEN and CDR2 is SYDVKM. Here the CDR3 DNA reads TGTGCCAGCAGTACTGGACTCCTTAACACCGGGGAGCTGTTTTTT. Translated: CASSTGLLNTGELFF.

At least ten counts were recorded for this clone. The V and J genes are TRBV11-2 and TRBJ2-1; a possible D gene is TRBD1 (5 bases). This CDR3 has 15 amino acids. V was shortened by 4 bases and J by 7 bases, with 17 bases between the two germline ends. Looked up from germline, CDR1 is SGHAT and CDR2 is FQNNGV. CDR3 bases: TGTGCCAGCAGCTCCCCATCGACTCCAGGGAATGAGCAGTTCTTC. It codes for CASSSPSTPGNEQFF.

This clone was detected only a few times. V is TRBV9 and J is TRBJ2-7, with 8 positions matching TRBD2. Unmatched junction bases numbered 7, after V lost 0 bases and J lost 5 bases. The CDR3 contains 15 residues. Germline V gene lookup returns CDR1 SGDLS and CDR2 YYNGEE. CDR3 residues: CASSVGELAVNEQYF. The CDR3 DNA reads TGTGCCAGCAGCGTAGGAGAACTAGCGGTCAACGAGCAGTACTTC.

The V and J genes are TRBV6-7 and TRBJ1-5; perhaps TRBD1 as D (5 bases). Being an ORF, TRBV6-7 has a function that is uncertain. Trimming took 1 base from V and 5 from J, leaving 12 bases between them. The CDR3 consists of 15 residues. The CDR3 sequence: CASSYWGQGHQPQHF. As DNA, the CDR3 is TGTGCCAGCAGTTACTGGGGTCAGGGCCATCAGCCCCAGCATTTT.

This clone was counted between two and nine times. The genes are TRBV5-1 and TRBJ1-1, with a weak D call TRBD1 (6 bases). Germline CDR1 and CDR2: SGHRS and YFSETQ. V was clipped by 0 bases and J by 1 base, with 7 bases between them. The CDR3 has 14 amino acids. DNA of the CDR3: TGCGCCAGCAGCTTGGACAGGGCGAACACTGAAGCTTTCTTT. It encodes CASSLDRANTEAFF. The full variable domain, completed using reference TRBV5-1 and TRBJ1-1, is KAGVTQTPRYLIKTRGQQVTLSCSPISGHRSVSWYQQTPGQGLQFLFEYFSETQRNKGNFPGRFSGRQFSNSRSEMNVSTLELGDSALYLCASSLDRANTEAFFGQGTRLTVV.

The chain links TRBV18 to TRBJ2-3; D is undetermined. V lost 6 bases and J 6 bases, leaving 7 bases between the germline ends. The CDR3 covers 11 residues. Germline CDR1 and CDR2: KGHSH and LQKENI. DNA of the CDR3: TGTGCCAGCTCGTCCCGGGATACGCAGTATTTT. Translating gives CASSSRDTQYF. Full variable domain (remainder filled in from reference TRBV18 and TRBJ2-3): NAGVMQNPRHLVRRRGQEARLRCSPMKGHSHVYWYRQLPEEGLKFMVYLQKENIIDESGMPKERFSAEFPKEGPSILRIQQVVRGDSAAYFCASSSRDTQYFGPGTRLTVL.

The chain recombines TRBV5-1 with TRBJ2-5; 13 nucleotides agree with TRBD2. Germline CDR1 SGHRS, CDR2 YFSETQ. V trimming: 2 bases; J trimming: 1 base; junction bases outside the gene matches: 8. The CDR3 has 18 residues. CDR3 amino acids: CASSFLGLAGVLQETQYF. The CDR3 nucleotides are TGCGCCAGCAGCTTCCTTGGACTAGCGGGAGTCCTCCAAGAGACCCAGTACTTC.

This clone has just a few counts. The CDR3: CASSLGGVEGYTF. CDR3 sequence (DNA): TGTGCCAGCAGCTTAGGGGGAGTAGAGGGCTACACCTTC. The chain employs TRBV7-9 and TRBJ1-2, with no clear D. There are 13 residues in the CDR3. Trimming took off 1 base at V and 8 bases at J, with 11 bases between the two ends. Germline-derived CDR1 and CDR2 are SEHNR and FQNEAQ (reference sequence).